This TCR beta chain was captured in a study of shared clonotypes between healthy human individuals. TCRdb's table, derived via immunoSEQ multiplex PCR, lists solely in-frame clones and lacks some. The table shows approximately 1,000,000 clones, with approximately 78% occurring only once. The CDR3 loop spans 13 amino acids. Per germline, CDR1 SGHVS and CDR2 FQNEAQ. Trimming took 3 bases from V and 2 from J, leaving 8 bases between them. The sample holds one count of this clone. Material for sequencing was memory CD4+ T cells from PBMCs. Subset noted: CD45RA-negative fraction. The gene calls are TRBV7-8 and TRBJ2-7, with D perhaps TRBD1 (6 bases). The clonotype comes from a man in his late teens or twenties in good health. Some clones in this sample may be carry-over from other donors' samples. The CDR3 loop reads CASSFGGPYEQYF. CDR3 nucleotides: TGTGCCAGCAGCTTTGGGGGCCCCTACGAGCAGTACTTC.